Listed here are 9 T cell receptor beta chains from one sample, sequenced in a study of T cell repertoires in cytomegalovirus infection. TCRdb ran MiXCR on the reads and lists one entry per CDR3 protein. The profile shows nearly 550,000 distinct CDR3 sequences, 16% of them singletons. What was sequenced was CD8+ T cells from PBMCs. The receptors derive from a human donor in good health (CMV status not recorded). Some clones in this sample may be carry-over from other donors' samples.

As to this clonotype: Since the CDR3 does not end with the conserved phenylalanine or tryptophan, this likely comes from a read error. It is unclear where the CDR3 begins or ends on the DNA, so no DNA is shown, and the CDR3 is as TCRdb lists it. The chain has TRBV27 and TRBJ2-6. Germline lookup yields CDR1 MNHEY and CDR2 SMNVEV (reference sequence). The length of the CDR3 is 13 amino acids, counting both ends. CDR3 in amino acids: CASTLSGANVLTL.

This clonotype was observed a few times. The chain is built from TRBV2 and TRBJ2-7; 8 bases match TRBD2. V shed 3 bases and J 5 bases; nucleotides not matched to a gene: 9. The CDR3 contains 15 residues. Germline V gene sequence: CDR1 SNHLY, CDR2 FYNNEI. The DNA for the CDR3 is TGTGCCAGCAGTGAGATCGGAGCGGGAGAGAACGAGCAGTACTTC. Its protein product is CASSEIGAGENEQYF.

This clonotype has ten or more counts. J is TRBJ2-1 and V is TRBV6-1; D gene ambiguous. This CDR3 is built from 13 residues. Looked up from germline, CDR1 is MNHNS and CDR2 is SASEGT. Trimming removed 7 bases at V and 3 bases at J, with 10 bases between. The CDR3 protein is CASIRPSYNEQFF. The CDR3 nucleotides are TGTGCCAGCATTAGGCCGAGCTACAATGAGCAGTTCTTC.

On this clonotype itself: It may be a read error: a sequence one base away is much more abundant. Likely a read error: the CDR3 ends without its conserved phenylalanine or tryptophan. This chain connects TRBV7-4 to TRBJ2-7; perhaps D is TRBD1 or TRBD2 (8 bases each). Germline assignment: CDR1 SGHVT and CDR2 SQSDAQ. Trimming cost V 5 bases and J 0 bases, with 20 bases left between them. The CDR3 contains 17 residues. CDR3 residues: CASSQGASGPLSYEQYL. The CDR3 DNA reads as TGTGCCAGCAGCCAGGGGGCTAGCGGGCCACTCTCCTACGAGCAGTACTTA.

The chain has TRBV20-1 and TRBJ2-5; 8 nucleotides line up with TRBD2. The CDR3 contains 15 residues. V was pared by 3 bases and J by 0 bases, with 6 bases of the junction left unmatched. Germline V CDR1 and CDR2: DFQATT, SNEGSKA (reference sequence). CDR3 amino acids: CSASQRGIYQETQYF. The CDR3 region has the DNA TGCAGTGCTAGTCAGCGGGGGATATACCAAGAGACCCAGTACTTC.

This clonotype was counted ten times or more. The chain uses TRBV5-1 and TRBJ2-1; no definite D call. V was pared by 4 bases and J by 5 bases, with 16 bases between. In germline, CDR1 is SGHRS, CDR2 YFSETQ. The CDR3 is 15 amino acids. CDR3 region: CASSPSLPTDNEQFF. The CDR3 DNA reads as TGCGCCAGCAGCCCGTCCCTCCCGACGGACAATGAGCAGTTCTTC.

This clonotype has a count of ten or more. The CDR3 bases are TGTGCCAGCAGTTTATCTAAGCAGTACAATGAGCAGTTCTTC. It specifies CASSLSKQYNEQFF. The chain links TRBV27 to TRBJ2-1, with D unclear. The CDR3 sequence is 14 residues long. Looked up from germline, CDR1 is MNHEY and CDR2 is SMNVEV (reference sequence). The V end lost 0 bases, the J end lost 4 bases, and 7 bases lay between the germline ends.

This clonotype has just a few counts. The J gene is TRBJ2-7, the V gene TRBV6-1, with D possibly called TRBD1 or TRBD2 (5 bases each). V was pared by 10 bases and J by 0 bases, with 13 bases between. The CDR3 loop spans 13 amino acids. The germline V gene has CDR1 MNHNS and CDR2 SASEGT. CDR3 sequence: CAIGAGSSYEQYF. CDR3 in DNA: TGTGCCATTGGGGCAGGGAGCTCCTACGAGCAGTACTTC.

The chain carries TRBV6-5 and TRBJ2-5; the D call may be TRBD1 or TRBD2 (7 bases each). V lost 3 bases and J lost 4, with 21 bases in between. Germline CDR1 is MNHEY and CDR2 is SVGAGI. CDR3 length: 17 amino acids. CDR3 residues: CASSYQGGERAGETQYF. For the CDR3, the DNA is TGTGCCAGCAGTTATCAGGGGGGGGAGAGAGCGGGAGAGACCCAGTACTTC.